Listed below are T cell receptor beta chains from one sample, sequenced in a study of beta chain features in type 1 diabetes. Assay: immunoSEQ multiplex PCR; the TCRdb copy retains only in-frame clones and omits some. The table records about 450,000 clones, approximately 10% of them present only once. The specimen was naive CD4+ T cells from blood. The receptors stem from a woman in her late teens or twenties in good health. CDR3s include the opening cysteine and the closing phenylalanine or tryptophan. Fields, in order: D gene, V gene, J gene, CDR3 protein. D genes are given only for firm matches.

TRBD2	TRBV4-1	TRBJ2-3	CASSFPAGTLTDTQYF
TRBD1	TRBV15	TRBJ1-1	CATSDRQGGDTEAFF
TRBD2	TRBV4-3	TRBJ2-3	CASSQAGSGKAADTQYF
-	TRBV4-2	TRBJ2-3	CASSQVGRTDTQYF
-	TRBV15	TRBJ2-7	CATSRAGDTYEQYF
-	TRBV28	TRBJ1-1	CASSSTRTSAFF
TRBD2	TRBV29-1	TRBJ2-1	CSVEDGAGGSYNEQFF
-	TRBV27	TRBJ2-3	CATKTGPTDTQYF
-	TRBV5-6	TRBJ1-5	CASSLGTSNQPQHF
-	TRBV14	TRBJ2-1	CASSQAAGAAYNEQFF
TRBD2	TRBV18	TRBJ2-3	CASSPLGSGTDTQYF
-	TRBV5-4	TRBJ2-5	CASSQEFQETQYF
-	TRBV30	TRBJ1-5	CAWSSGSNQPQHF
TRBD2	TRBV6-1	TRBJ2-5	CASSEARGETQYF
TRBD1	TRBV19	TRBJ1-1	CASSPQSTGGTEAFF
-	TRBV28	TRBJ1-2	CASSPLMGGTF
-	TRBV30	TRBJ1-2	CAWSVPPADLYGYTF
-	TRBV4-1	TRBJ2-5	CASSQETGRPRAQYF
-	TRBV5-1	TRBJ2-1	CASSLDQGLNEQFF
-	TRBV2	TRBJ2-5	CASSEEGGGEETQYF
-	TRBV7-8	TRBJ2-7	CASSPPEVLYSRTYEQYF
TRBD1	TRBV27	TRBJ1-2	CASMGQNNYGYTF
-	TRBV7-9	TRBJ1-6	CASSLGGSPLHF
TRBD1	TRBV15	TRBJ1-2	CATSPLRGQGHYGYTF
-	TRBV29-1	TRBJ1-1	CSVGESRAFF
TRBD2	TRBV4-2	TRBJ2-1	CASSRGPSGSNEQFF
-	TRBV28	TRBJ2-1	CASSLSPGNEQFF
-	TRBV23-1	TRBJ2-3	CASSQLRVLGTQYF
-	TRBV14	TRBJ2-2	CASSQFLAPGELFF
-	TRBV5-1	TRBJ1-1	CASSLKQGTPVNTEAFF
-	TRBV7-2	TRBJ1-2	CASSQAEGPNYGYTF
TRBD1	TRBV4-2	TRBJ2-3	CASSQQLQGPVYTDTQYF
-	TRBV30	TRBJ2-5	CAWSRDTQSSQYF
TRBD1	TRBV7-2	TRBJ2-5	CASSSRTGEETQYF
-	TRBV7-2	TRBJ2-2	CASSLLRKNTGELFF
TRBD1	TRBV5-1	TRBJ2-6	CASSLGATGIYSGANVLTF
-	TRBV19	TRBJ2-3	CASSPSSSTDTQYF